The 25 T cell receptor beta chains in this list originate from one sample, sequenced in a study of Ad26.COV2.S vaccination and SARS-CoV-2 variants. Libraries were prepared by immunoSEQ multiplex PCR; TCRdb keeps only in-frame clonotypes and omits some of them. The sample holds approximately 500,000 clones, around nine tenths seen once. Treatment meaning: over 15 received Ad26.COV2.S at low or high dose, single or two shots; about 5 received placebo; per-sample allocation not given. Repertoires come from day 63 after the first vaccine or placebo injection. Sample: peripheral blood, taken in a trial of Ad26.COV2.S vaccine versus placebo. The receptor set was obtained from a person aged 18-60 years who received the Ad26.COV2.S COVID-19 vaccine or a placebo.

Only one count was recorded for this clone. This rearrangement joins TRBV6-5 to TRBJ1-2; D not resolved. There are 15 residues in the CDR3. V was cut by 0 bases and J by 5 bases, with 13 bases left in between. Germline V gives CDR1 MNHEY, CDR2 SVGAGI. CDR3: CASSYSQIGGYGYTF. For the CDR3, the DNA is TGTGCCAGCAGTTACTCCCAAATCGGAGGATATGGCTACACCTTC.

This CDR3 is CASSLSRAETQYF. The CDR3 coding sequence is TGTGCCAGCAGCTTAAGCAGGGCTGAGACCCAGTACTTC. This sequence joins TRBV7-3 and TRBJ2-5, with D possibly being TRBD1 (5 bases). V lost 1 base to trimming and J lost 5 bases, with 8 bases between them. Per the germline V gene, CDR1 is SGHTA and CDR2 is FQGTGA. The CDR3 consists of 13 residues.

The chain employs TRBV12-3 or TRBV12-4 and TRBJ1-2; no reliable D call. V lost 8 bases and J 13 bases, leaving 14 bases between the germline ends. The CDR3 contains 10 residues. CDR3 bases: TGTGCCAGCGAGAACCGCCAACGCACCTTC. Protein: CASENRQRTF.

This sequence joins TRBV15 and TRBJ1-4; weak D call: TRBD1 (5 bases). The CDR3 is made up of 18 amino acids. V was cut by 5 bases and J by 0 bases, with 19 bases left in between. CDR1 LNHNV and CDR2 YYDKDF come from the germline V gene (reference sequence). CDR3 in amino acids: CATSGGGLRGTTNEKLFF. The CDR3 coding sequence is TGTGCCACCAGCGGGGGAGGGCTGAGAGGAACAACTAATGAAAAACTGTTTTTT.

The chain is built from TRBV21-1 and TRBJ2-2. TRBV21-1 is flagged as a pseudogene. CDR3 size: 14 residues. CDR3: CASSKGPPTGELFF. The CDR3 DNA follows: TGTGCCAGCAGCAAGGGTCCCCCTACCGGGGAGCTGTTTTTT.

DNA for the CDR3: TGTGCCAGCAGATCTCTAGCGGAAGGGGTCACCGGGGAGCTGTTTTTT. Encoded protein: CASRSLAEGVTGELFF. The chain recombines TRBV5-6 with TRBJ2-2; 7 nucleotides agree with TRBD2. Germline CDR1 reads SGHDT; CDR2 reads YYEEEE. The trim removed 5 bases at V and 4 bases at J, leaving 11 bases unmatched. This CDR3 is 16 amino acids long. Supplemented by reference TRBV5-6 and TRBJ2-2, the full variable domain reads DAGVTQSPTHLIKTRGQQVTLRCSPKSGHDTVSWYQQALGQGPQFIFQYYEEEERQRGNFPDRFSGHQFPNYSSELNVNALLLGDSALYLCASRSLAEGVTGELFFGEGSRLTVL.

The V call is TRBV10-3, the J call TRBJ1-5; 7 bases line up with TRBD1. With 3 bases clipped from V and 6 bases from J, the junction kept 5 bases outside the gene matches. The CDR3 covers 14 residues. Germline values: CDR1 ENHRY, CDR2 SYGVKD. The chain's CDR3 is CAISERQGVQPQHF. The CDR3 coding sequence is TGTGCCATCAGTGAAAGGCAGGGGGTTCAGCCCCAGCATTTT.

The chain has TRBV9 and TRBJ2-6; tentatively, D is TRBD2 (6 bases). V lost 4 bases to trimming and J lost 0 bases, with 23 bases between them. Germline CDR1 SGDLS, CDR2 YYNGEE. The length of the CDR3 is 20 residues. The CDR3 loop reads CASSPRGGGEVFSGANVLTF. The CDR3 bases are TGTGCCAGCAGCCCGAGGGGTGGAGGGGAAGTTTTCTCTGGGGCCAACGTCCTGACTTTC.

The CDR3 bases are TGTGCCACCAGCAGGGAATACCGGACAGCGAACACTGAAGCTTTCTTT. Encoded protein: CATSREYRTANTEAFF. The chain recombines TRBV15 with TRBJ1-1; possible D gene TRBD1, 6 bases. CDR1 is LNHNV and CDR2 is YYDKDF in the germline V gene (reference sequence). The CDR3 spans 16 residues. V lost 3 bases to trimming and J lost 1 base, with 15 bases between them.

This chain links TRBV30 with TRBJ2-1; D perhaps matches TRBD2 (6 bases). Germline lookup yields CDR1 GTSNPN and CDR2 SVGIG (reference sequence). This CDR3 is 13 amino acids long. With 8 bases removed from V and 5 bases from J, the gap between germline ends came to 16 bases. The CDR3 spells CARGAERDNEQFF. The CDR3 DNA is TGTGCCCGTGGGGCAGAGCGGGACAATGAGCAGTTCTTC.

The genes are TRBV27 and TRBJ1-1, with a tentative D call TRBD1 (5 bases). Germline CDR1 reads MNHEY; CDR2 reads SMNVEV (reference sequence). The CDR3 is made up of 15 amino acids. V was pared by 3 bases and J by 1 base, with 12 bases between. The CDR3 DNA is TGTGCCAGCAGTTTGTCCCCTACAGGGAACACTGAAGCTTTCTTT. Its translation: CASSLSPTGNTEAFF.

The chain joins TRBV25-1 to TRBJ1-4, with D perhaps TRBD1 (6 bases). Trimming removed 6 bases from V and 4 bases from J, with 24 bases in between. The CDR3 extends over 18 amino acids. Germline values: CDR1 MGHDK, CDR2 SYGVNS. The CDR3 region is CASSDRAAGGRGNEKLFF. The CDR3 DNA sequence: TGTGCCAGCAGCGATAGGGCCGCCGGGGGGCGGGGTAATGAAAAACTGTTTTTT.

In its sample, this clone was seen a few times. The V gene is TRBV25-1, the J gene TRBJ1-2, with a possible D match to TRBD1 (6 bases). Germline V gene sequence: CDR1 MGHDK, CDR2 SYGVNS. This CDR3 has 14 residues. Trimming stripped 3 bases from V and 3 bases from J, with 11 bases between. The CDR3 coding sequence is TGTGCCAGCAGTGACCCCGGACAGCACTATGGCTACACCTTC. It codes for CASSDPGQHYGYTF.

This chain links TRBV15 with TRBJ1-4, with D uncertain. Trimming took off 8 bases at V and 11 bases at J, with 18 bases between the two ends. Germline V gene sequence: CDR1 LNHNV, CDR2 YYDKDF (reference sequence). CDR3 length: 13 amino acids. For the CDR3, the DNA is TGTGCCACCTCGATCCAGCGGTTTGGGAAACTGTTTTTT. Protein sequence: CATSIQRFGKLFF.

This rearrangement joins TRBV27 to TRBJ2-5; 10 nucleotides align to TRBD2. This CDR3 has 15 residues. Germline V gives CDR1 MNHEY, CDR2 SMNVEV (reference sequence). V shed 4 bases, J shed 5 bases, and the junction held 7 bases outside the gene matches. CDR3 in DNA: TGTGCCAGCAGTTGGTCTAGCGGGAGCTCGGAGACCCAGTACTTC. Translation gives CASSWSSGSSETQYF.

This CDR3 is CASSQVVGMGYNEQFF. In DNA form, the CDR3 reads TGTGCCAGCAGCCAGGTGGTCGGGATGGGCTACAATGAGCAGTTCTTC. The V gene is TRBV3-1 (or the pseudogene TRBV3-2), the J gene TRBJ2-1, with TRBD2 as a possible D gene (5 bases). This CDR3 is built from 16 residues. Germline loops: CDR1 LGHDT, CDR2 YNNKEL (reference sequence). Trimming took off 3 bases at V and 3 bases at J, with 15 bases between the two ends.

The table lists this clone with a count of one. This chain connects TRBV7-2 to TRBJ2-3; tentative D call: TRBD2 (6 bases). The CDR3 has 15 residues. CDR1 and CDR2 from the germline V gene are SGHTA and FQGNSA. The V end lost 0 bases, the J end lost 6 bases, and 13 bases lay between the germline ends. In DNA form, the CDR3 reads TGTGCCAGCAGCTTAGCGCTCGCCGGGACTGATACGCAGTATTTT. Translation: CASSLALAGTDTQYF.

In DNA, the CDR3 is TGTGCCAGCAGCGCCACAGGGAACACTGAAGCTTTCTTT. Its protein is CASSATGNTEAFF. V gene TRBV7-2 combines with J gene TRBJ1-1; a possible D gene is TRBD1 (5 bases). Germline V CDR1 and CDR2: SGHTA, FQGNSA. V was shortened by 5 bases and J by 1 base, with 8 bases between the two germline ends. This CDR3 region has 13 residues. The full variable domain, rest sourced from reference TRBV7-2 and TRBJ1-1, is GAGVSQSPSNKVTEKGKDVELRCDPISGHTALYWYRQSLGQGLEFLIYFQGNSAPDKSGLPSDRFSAERTGGSVSTLTIQRTQQEDSAVYLCASSATGNTEAFFGQGTRLTVV.

J is TRBJ2-7 and V is TRBV7-2, with 8 bases that match TRBD2. V lost 8 bases, J lost 0 bases, and 6 bases stayed unmatched. Germline V lookup: CDR1 SGHTA, CDR2 FQGNSA. This CDR3 contains 14 residues. CDR3 in amino acids: CASGGGTSSYEQYF. Written as DNA, the CDR3 is TGTGCCAGCGGCGGGGGGACTTCCTCCTACGAGCAGTACTTC.

The CDR3: CASSPGITNYEQYF. The CDR3 DNA reads TGTGCCAGCAGCCCGGGAATCACGAACTACGAGCAGTACTTC. The chain combines TRBV6-5 with TRBJ2-7; weak D call: TRBD2 (5 bases). Germline values: CDR1 MNHEY, CDR2 SVGAGI. Trimming pared 6 bases from V and 3 bases from J, leaving 15 bases between. There are 14 residues in the CDR3.

This clone was seen once. The rearrangement joins TRBV27 to TRBJ2-1, with D tentatively TRBD2 (6 bases). Germline V CDR1 and CDR2: MNHEY, SMNVEV (reference sequence). The CDR3 is 16 amino acids. Trimming pared 0 bases from V and 5 bases from J, leaving 14 bases between. This CDR3 is CASSLSGTSRHNEQFF. DNA of the CDR3: TGTGCCAGCAGTTTATCCGGTACTAGCAGACACAATGAGCAGTTCTTC.

CDR3 coding DNA: TGCGCCAGCAGCTTGGCCGGTGGTAAGGGCACAGTGGATAACTATGGCTACACCTTC. Protein: CASSLAGGKGTVDNYGYTF. The chain employs TRBV5-1 and TRBJ1-2; D is unclear. Germline V CDR1 and CDR2: SGHRS, YFSETQ. V was cut by 0 bases and J by 1 base, with 22 bases left in between. This CDR3 has 19 residues. Drawing the rest from reference TRBV5-1 and TRBJ1-2, the complete variable domain is KAGVTQTPRYLIKTRGQQVTLSCSPISGHRSVSWYQQTPGQGLQFLFEYFSETQRNKGNFPGRFSGRQFSNSRSEMNVSTLELGDSALYLCASSLAGGKGTVDNYGYTFGSGTRLTVV.

The chain joins TRBV12-3 or TRBV12-4 to TRBJ2-7; no definite D call. V lost 0 bases and J 5 bases, leaving 8 bases between the germline ends. The CDR3 contains 13 residues. CDR3 loop: CASSLAFRDEQYF. CDR3 sequence (DNA): TGTGCCAGCAGTTTAGCGTTTAGAGACGAGCAGTACTTC.

The chain links TRBV10-3 to TRBJ2-1; TRBD1 or TRBD2 may be the D gene (5 bases each). This CDR3 has 16 amino acids. CDR1 and CDR2 from the germline V gene are ENHRY and SYGVKD. Deletions cut 3 bases from V and 7 bases from J, with 19 bases between. The DNA for the CDR3 is TGTGCCATCAGTGAACCCGGGACCCCGATTAGGAATGAGCAGTTCTTC. Its protein is CAISEPGTPIRNEQFF.

The gene calls are TRBV30 and TRBJ1-1; D ambiguous. CDR3 length: 13 residues. Germline CDR1 reads GTSNPN; CDR2 reads SVGIG (reference sequence). V lost 4 bases, J lost 1 base, and 10 bases lay in between. The CDR3 DNA reads TGTGCCTGGATTGAGCCGGGGAACACTGAAGCTTTCTTT. Protein: CAWIEPGNTEAFF.